This TCR beta chain was profiled in a study of T-cell memory formation after mild COVID-19. In germline, CDR1 is DFQATT, CDR2 SNEGSKA (reference sequence). V lost 1 base to trimming and J lost 5 bases, with 12 bases between them. The length of the CDR3 is 14 residues. This clonotype was counted between two and nine times. TCRdb independently ran MiXCR on the 5' RACE reads; one entry per CDR3 protein. The data hold approximately 230,000 distinct CDR3 sequences, with less than 20% observed a single time. This TCR came from a man aged 18-30 years who had mild COVID-19 (a few samples of this study predate the infection). Cell type and time point are not known. Sequencing was performed on PBMCs or a T cell subset sorted from them (not recorded which). V is TRBV20-1 and J is TRBJ1-5; D is possibly TRBD1 (6 bases). CDR3 coding DNA: TGCAGTGCTAGAGGCCGGGGGCAGGATCAGCCCCAGCATTTT. Amino acids: CSARGRGQDQPQHF.